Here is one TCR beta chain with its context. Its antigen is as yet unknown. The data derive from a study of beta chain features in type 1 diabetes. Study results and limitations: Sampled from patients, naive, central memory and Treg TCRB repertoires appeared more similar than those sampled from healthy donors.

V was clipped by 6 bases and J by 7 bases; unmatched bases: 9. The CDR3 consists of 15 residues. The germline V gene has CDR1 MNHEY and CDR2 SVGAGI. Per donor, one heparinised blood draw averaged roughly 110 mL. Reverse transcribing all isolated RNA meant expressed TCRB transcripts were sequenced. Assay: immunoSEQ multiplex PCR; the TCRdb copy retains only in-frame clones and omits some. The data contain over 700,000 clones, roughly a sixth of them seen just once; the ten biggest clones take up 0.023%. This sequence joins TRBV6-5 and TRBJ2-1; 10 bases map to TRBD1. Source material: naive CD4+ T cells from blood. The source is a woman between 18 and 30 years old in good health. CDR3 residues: CASRPPGQGINEQFF. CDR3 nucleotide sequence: TGTGCCAGCAGACCCCCGGGACAGGGGATTAATGAGCAGTTCTTC.